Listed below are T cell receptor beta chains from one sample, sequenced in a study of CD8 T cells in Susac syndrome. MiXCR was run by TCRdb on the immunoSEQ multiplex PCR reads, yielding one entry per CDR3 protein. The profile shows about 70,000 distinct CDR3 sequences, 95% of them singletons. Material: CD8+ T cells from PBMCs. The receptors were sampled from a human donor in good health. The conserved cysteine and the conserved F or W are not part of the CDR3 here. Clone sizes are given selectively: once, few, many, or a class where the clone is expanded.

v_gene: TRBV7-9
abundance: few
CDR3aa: ASSPGGTEAF

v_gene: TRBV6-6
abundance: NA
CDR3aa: ASSYGGRDEAF

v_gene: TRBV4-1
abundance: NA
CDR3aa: ASSQMIQGSNEQF

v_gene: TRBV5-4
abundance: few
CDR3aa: ASSLDNSPLH

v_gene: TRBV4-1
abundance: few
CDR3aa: ASSQDEAGGDTQY

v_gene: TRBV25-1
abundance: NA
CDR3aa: ASSPTGGSNQPQH

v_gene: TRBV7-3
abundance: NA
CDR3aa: ASSPTVGTEAF

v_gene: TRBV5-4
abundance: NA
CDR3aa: ASSPKEPGQVIDSPLH

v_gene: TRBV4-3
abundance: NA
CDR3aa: ASSQDRGSNQPQH

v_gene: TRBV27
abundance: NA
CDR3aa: ASSTIDDFYGYT

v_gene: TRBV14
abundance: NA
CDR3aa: ASSMGGLNEKLF

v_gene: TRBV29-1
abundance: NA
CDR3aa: SVETGLAGGPVWDNEQF

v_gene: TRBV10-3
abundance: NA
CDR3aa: AISEQIAADTQY

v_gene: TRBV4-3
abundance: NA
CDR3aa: ASSPLGGGANEQF

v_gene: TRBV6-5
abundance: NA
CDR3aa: ASSYVTSGGSYNEQF

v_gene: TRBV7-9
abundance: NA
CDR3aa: ASSLSGLTKNIQY

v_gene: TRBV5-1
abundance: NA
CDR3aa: ASSSGQGMETQY

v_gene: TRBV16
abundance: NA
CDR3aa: ASILTGIRTEAF